These 9 T cell receptor beta chains originate from one sample sequenced in a study of cytomegalovirus exposure and HLA in healthy donors. Researchers ran the PCR with 60 Vbeta and 13 Jbeta primers. Here immunoSEQ multiplex PCR was the method, and the copy in TCRdb shows in-frame clones only, minus some. The sample carries 75,000 to 100,000 clones, 70% to 85% recorded once. Sequencing was performed on PBMCs. The receptors come from a man aged 60 to 75 in good health and CMV-seronegative.

This sequence joins TRBV19 and TRBJ1-5; weak D call: TRBD1 (5 bases). With 6 bases removed from V and 6 bases from J, the gap between germline ends came to 12 bases. The CDR3 spans 13 residues. Germline loops: CDR1 LNHDA, CDR2 SQIVND (reference sequence). The CDR3 here is CASSSGWSQPQHF. In DNA form, the CDR3 reads TGTGCCAGTAGCTCAGGGTGGAGTCAGCCCCAGCATTTT.

The chain couples TRBV29-1 to TRBJ1-5, with 9 nucleotides matching TRBD1. V gave up 5 bases and J gave up 2 bases; unmatched junction bases: 1. There are 13 residues in the CDR3. Germline V CDR1 and CDR2: SQVTM, ANQGSEA. The CDR3 nucleotides read TGCAGCGTTCGGACAGGGGGCAATCAGCCCCAGCATTTT. Amino acids: CSVRTGGNQPQHF.

The chain links TRBV5-4 to TRBJ1-2; 7 bases are shared with TRBD1. V lost 2 bases to trimming and J lost 2 bases; unmatched junction nucleotides: 3. Germline loops: CDR1 SGHNT, CDR2 YYREEE (reference sequence). This CDR3 is built from 14 residues. CDR3: CASSFGDRNYGYTF. CDR3 nucleotides: TGTGCCAGCAGCTTTGGGGACAGAAACTATGGCTACACCTTC. Using reference TRBV5-4 and TRBJ1-2 for the parts outside the CDR3, the full variable domain is ETGVTQSPTHLIKTRGQQVTLRCSSQSGHNTVSWYQQALGQGPQFIFQYYREEENGRGNFPPRFSGLQFPNYSSELNVNALELDDSALYLCASSFGDRNYGYTFGSGTRLTVV.

The rearrangement uses TRBV4-2 and TRBJ2-2; maybe TRBD1 (6 bases). Trimming left V 0 bases short and J 9 bases short, with 11 bases between. The CDR3 loop spans 14 amino acids. Germline CDR1 LGHNA, CDR2 YNFKEQ. CDR3 sequence: CASSQELGGRELFF. CDR3 sequence (DNA): TGTGCCAGCAGCCAAGAGCTTGGGGGCAGGGAGCTGTTTTTT.

J is TRBJ1-2 and V is TRBV10-1, with 7 bases lining up with TRBD1. The CDR3 spans 11 residues. V gave up 7 bases and J gave up 8 bases; unmatched junction bases: 4. Germline values: CDR1 WNHNN, CDR2 SYGVQD (reference sequence). CDR3 amino acids: CASNRGEGYTF. The CDR3 nucleotides are TGCGCCAGCAACAGGGGCGAAGGCTACACCTTC.

A remark on this clone: Compared with germline, one end of the junction differs, possibly owing to a read error. The chain carries TRBV28 and TRBJ2-2, with 9 bases aligning to TRBD1. The CDR3 has 16 amino acids. The germline V gene has CDR1 MDHEN and CDR2 SYDVKM. Written as DNA, the CDR3 is TGTGCCAGCAGTGGAATACAGGGGGCGAAGACCGGGGAGCTGTTTTTT. It yields the protein CASSGIQGAKTGELFF.

V is TRBV9 and J is TRBJ1-4, with D possibly being TRBD1 (5 bases). There are 15 residues in the CDR3. From germline, CDR1 is SGDLS and CDR2 YYNGEE. Trimming left V 4 bases short and J 0 bases short, with 10 bases between. The CDR3 loop reads CASSRGGATNEKLFF. As DNA, the CDR3 is TGTGCCAGCAGCCGCGGGGGAGCAACTAATGAAAAACTGTTTTTT.

V usage is TRBV7-9 and J usage is TRBJ2-1; D not resolved. The CDR3 is 13 residues long. The germline gives CDR1 SEHNR, CDR2 FQNEAQ (reference sequence). The CDR3 reads CSSSLGSYNEQFF. CDR3 nucleotide sequence: TGTTCCTCCTCGCTCGGGTCCTACAATGAGCAGTTCTTC. The entire variable domain, with the rest obtained from reference TRBV7-9 and TRBJ2-1, is as follows: DTGVSQNPRHKITKRGQNVTFRCDPISEHNRLYWYRQTLGQGPEFLTYFQNEAQLEKSRLLSDRFSAERPKGSFSTLEIQRTEQGDSAMYLCSSSLGSYNEQFFGPGTRLTVL.

V and J are TRBV7-9 and TRBJ2-5; TRBD1 is a possible D gene (6 bases). V lost 8 bases to trimming and J lost 1 base, with 17 bases between them. This CDR3 region has 15 residues. Germline values: CDR1 SEHNR, CDR2 FQNEAQ (reference sequence). Here the CDR3 DNA reads TGTGCCAGCGAACCTTCCGGGACACTCCAAGAGACCCAGTACTTC. Its translation: CASEPSGTLQETQYF.